This TCR beta chain was found in a study of control samples from healthy donors and cancer patients. CDR1 is LNHDA and CDR2 is SQIVND in the germline V gene (reference sequence). The CDR3 length is 16 residues. Trimming at V came to 3 bases and at J to 2 bases, leaving 7 bases not matched to a gene. Here immunoSEQ multiplex PCR was the method, and the copy in TCRdb shows in-frame clones only, minus some. The data contain roughly 370,000 clones, around nine tenths of them seen just once; the ten biggest clones take up 5.5% to 8%. This chain uses TRBV19 with TRBJ2-7; 10 bases map to TRBD1. The sample was PBMCs. The TCR comes from a man aged 40-50 years with head and neck cancer. The CDR3 sequence: CASSIRETGGPYEQYF. CDR3 in DNA: TGTGCCAGTAGTATTCGGGAGACAGGGGGCCCCTACGAGCAGTACTTC.